This T cell receptor (beta chain) emerged from a study of cytomegalovirus exposure and HLA in healthy donors. On the study more broadly: Tens of millions of unique TCRs from HLA-typed donors were held in an early data release.

13 Jbeta primers and 60 Vbeta primers were used for the PCR. The data were produced by immunoSEQ multiplex PCR, yet TCRdb's version contains in-frame clones alone and is incomplete. Of some 150,000 clones in the sample, 70% to 90% were seen once. Comment on this clone: Its antigen is not known.

Germline loops: CDR1 SQVTM, CDR2 ANQGSEA. V lost 6 bases to trimming and J lost 8 bases, with 17 bases between them. The CDR3 totals 13 residues. General study results and limits: Among TCR beta chains of equal frequency, HLA-associated ones were more clonally expanded in a later analysis. Trimming of TCR beta V- and J-genes showed a link, identified in a later analysis, to a missense DCLRE1C variant.

This sequence originates from a woman aged 40 to 49 in good health and CMV-seropositive. The chain couples TRBV29-1 to TRBJ2-1, with a weak D call TRBD2 (6 bases). Sequencing was carried out using PBMCs. This CDR3 is CSVGRGDGDEQFF. In DNA form, the CDR3 reads TGCAGCGTGGGGCGCGGGGACGGGGATGAGCAGTTCTTC.